The sample holds many counts of the clone carrying this T cell receptor (beta chain). Researchers used genomic DNA as the template to profile TCR beta VDJ and CDR3. From the reads, TCRdb called clonotypes with MiXCR, one entry per CDR3 protein. Of a few hundred thousand distinct CDR3 sequences in the sample, about a third are singletons; the top ten hold roughly 1.1%. This sample was taken from a study of CD8+CD57+ T cells in acquired aplastic anemia. Study-wide context: Average DNA yield from sorted CD4+ and CD8+ cells was roughly 3.1 ug. CD4+ reads averaged around 10 million in healthy donors.

V lost 7 bases, J lost 5 bases, and 17 bases lay in between. Per germline, CDR1 GTSNPN and CDR2 SVGIG (reference sequence). This CDR3 has 13 residues. This rearrangement joins TRBV30 to TRBJ2-5, with D possibly matching TRBD2 (6 bases). Sequencing was performed on sorted CD4+, CD8+, or CD8+CD57+ T cells (not recorded which) from PBMCs. The receptor was derived from a human donor in good health, serving as a control. The CDR3 DNA reads TGTGCCTTCGAGCGGGTGAGGGTGGAGACCCAGTACTTC. It codes for CAFERVRVETQYF.